What follows are 20 T cell receptor beta chains derived from one specimen sequenced in a study of CD8 T cells in Susac syndrome. The RNA input was about 0.5 to 1 ug, and it was reverse transcribed with random hexamers. In TCRdb, the immunoSEQ multiplex PCR reads were re-called with MiXCR into one record per CDR3 protein. The table has 180,000 or so distinct CDR3 sequences, around 95% seen once. The sequenced material came from CD4+ T cells from PBMCs. These receptor sequences come from a human donor with multiple sclerosis.

The chain links TRBV30 to TRBJ1-2, with a weak D call TRBD1 (5 bases). The V gene lost 3 bases and the J gene lost 10 bases, with 15 bases spanning the gap. The CDR3 contains 12 residues. Per the germline V gene, CDR1 is GTSNPN and CDR2 is SVGIG (reference sequence). CDR3 coding DNA: TGTGCCTGGAGGGGGCAGGGTGTAGACTACACCTTC. This encodes CAWRGQGVDYTF. The full variable domain, completed using reference TRBV30 and TRBJ1-2, is SQTIHQWPATLVQPVGSPLSLECTVEGTSNPNLYWYRQAAGRGLQLLFYSVGIGQISSEVPQNLSASRPQDRQFILSSKKLLLSDSGFYLCAWRGQGVDYTFGSGTRLTVV.

The gene calls are TRBV28 and TRBJ1-5; no clear D gene. Trimming cost V 6 bases and J 6 bases, with 18 bases left between them. This CDR3 is built from 15 residues. Germline CDR1 reads MDHEN; CDR2 reads SYDVKM. CDR3 protein: CASRPELGQSQPQHF. In DNA form, the CDR3 reads TGTGCCAGCAGGCCAGAGTTAGGGCAGAGTCAGCCCCAGCATTTT.

V is TRBV6-6 and J is TRBJ2-2; the match to TRBD2 covers 8 bases. The CDR3 extends over 15 amino acids. The germline V gene encodes CDR1 MNHNY and CDR2 SVGAGI (reference sequence). Unmatched junction bases numbered 2, after V lost 1 base and J lost 4 bases. The CDR3 nucleotides read TGTGCCAGCAGTTACTTACGGGGGGGCACCGGGGAGCTGTTTTTT. Translation: CASSYLRGGTGELFF.

The rearrangement joins TRBV10-3 to TRBJ2-5, with 8 nucleotides matching TRBD2. Germline V gene data show CDR1 as ENHRY and CDR2 as SYGVKD. The CDR3 is made up of 15 amino acids. Unmatched junction bases numbered 3, after V lost 2 bases and J lost 1 base. CDR3 in DNA: TGTGCCATCAGTGAGCACGGGGGGGCCCAAGAGACCCAGTACTTC. It yields the protein CAISEHGGAQETQYF.

This clonotype was seen only once. The chain joins TRBV4-1 to TRBJ2-7; D is perhaps TRBD2 (5 bases). CDR3 length equals 15 residues. Trimming cost V 4 bases and J 4 bases, with 17 bases left between them. From germline, CDR1 is MGHRA and CDR2 YSYEKL. The CDR3 bases are TGCGCCAGCAGCCGCAGTCGGGGTAACACGTACGAGCAGTACTTC. Its translation: CASSRSRGNTYEQYF.

The chain uses TRBV29-1 and TRBJ2-7, with a weak D call TRBD1 (5 bases). Trimming cost V 0 bases and J 5 bases, with 11 bases left between them. CDR3 length: 13 residues. Germline CDR1 is SQVTM and CDR2 is ANQGSEA. CDR3 protein: CSVEEQWGDEQYF. The CDR3 DNA is TGCAGCGTTGAAGAACAGTGGGGCGACGAGCAGTACTTC.

The CDR3 protein is CASSPETSTETYEQYF. CDR3 coding DNA: TGCGCCAGCAGCCCCGAGACCTCAACCGAAACCTACGAGCAGTACTTC. The V and J genes are TRBV4-1 and TRBJ2-7; D is ambiguous. Looked up from germline, CDR1 is MGHRA and CDR2 is YSYEKL. V dropped 4 bases and J dropped 2 bases, with 18 bases sitting between them. The CDR3 runs 16 residues.

The rearrangement links TRBV28 to TRBJ2-5; D is undetermined. V lost 5 bases and J lost 0, with 7 bases in between. The CDR3 covers 13 residues. Germline V lookup: CDR1 MDHEN, CDR2 SYDVKM. CDR3 residues: CASSTNYQETQYF. In nucleotides, the CDR3 is TGTGCCAGCAGTACTAACTACCAAGAGACCCAGTACTTC. The whole variable domain, filled in from reference TRBV28 and TRBJ2-5, reads DVKVTQSSRYLVKRTGEKVFLECVQDMDHENMFWYRQDPGLGLRLIYFSYDVKMKEKGDIPEGYSVSREKKERFSLILESASTNQTSMYLCASSTNYQETQYFGPGTRLLVL.

This clonotype was found once. The chain carries TRBV20-1 and TRBJ2-1; TRBD2 matches at 8 bases. J lost 9 bases, V lost 2 bases, and 12 bases had no gene match. Germline V gives CDR1 DFQATT, CDR2 SNEGSKA (reference sequence). This CDR3 spans 15 amino acids. CDR3 protein: CSARLFGGAHVEQFF. CDR3 DNA: TGCAGTGCTAGACTCTTCGGGGGGGCCCACGTTGAGCAGTTCTTC.

The genes are TRBV10-3 and TRBJ2-1; 9 positions agree with TRBD1. This CDR3 is 15 amino acids long. The V and J ends lost 9 bases and 1 base, in that order; junction bases with no gene match: 7. Germline-derived CDR1 and CDR2 are ENHRY and SYGVKD. CDR3 region: CAISAGTGSYNEQFF. The CDR3 DNA reads as TGTGCCATTTCCGCCGGGACAGGGTCCTACAATGAGCAGTTCTTC.

The chain links TRBV7-9 to TRBJ1-1; D is ambiguous. Germline assignment: CDR1 SEHNR and CDR2 FQNEAQ (reference sequence). The CDR3 spans 12 residues. The germline V and J ends were trimmed by 5 bases and 0 bases, with 4 bases remaining between them. The CDR3 region has the DNA TGTGCCAGCAGCAGTATGAACACTGAAGCTTTCTTT. This encodes CASSSMNTEAFF.

The chain is built from TRBV7-8 and TRBJ2-4; 7 nucleotides match TRBD1. With 4 bases clipped from V and 0 bases from J, the junction kept 3 bases outside the gene matches. The CDR3 loop spans 15 amino acids. Germline V gene data show CDR1 as SGHVS and CDR2 as FQNEAQ. The CDR3 nucleotides are TGTGCCAGCAGCTCGGACAGGCTAGCCAAAAACATTCAGTACTTC. It encodes CASSSDRLAKNIQYF. Complete variable domain (other parts from reference TRBV7-8 and TRBJ2-4): GAGVSQSPRYKVAKRGQDVALRCDPISGHVSLFWYQQALGQGPEFLTYFQNEAQLDKSGLPSDRFFAERPEGSVSTLKIQRTQQEDSAVYLCASSSDRLAKNIQYFGAGTRLSVL.

The V call is TRBV12-3 or TRBV12-4, the J call TRBJ2-6, with 7 bases fitting TRBD1. Trimming took 8 bases from V and 0 from J; bases not matched to a gene: 1. The CDR3 loop spans 14 amino acids. CDR3 residues: CASGQDSGANVLTF. The CDR3 nucleotides are TGTGCCAGCGGACAGGACTCTGGGGCCAACGTCCTGACTTTC.

This sequence joins TRBV29-1 and TRBJ2-6, with D perhaps matching TRBD2 (5 bases). Trimming removed 6 bases from V and 0 bases from J, with 9 bases in between. In germline, CDR1 is SQVTM, CDR2 ANQGSEA. The CDR3 has 14 residues. The CDR3 sequence is CSVERDSGANVLTF. In nucleotides, the CDR3 is TGCAGCGTCGAACGGGACTCTGGGGCCAACGTCCTGACTTTC. Using reference TRBV29-1 and TRBJ2-6 for the parts outside the CDR3, the full variable domain is SAVISQKPSRDICQRGTSLTIQCQVDSQVTMMFWYRQQPGQSLTLIATANQGSEATYESGFVIDKFPISRPNLTFSTLTVSNMSPEDSSIYLCSVERDSGANVLTFGAGSRLTVL.

The J gene is TRBJ2-3, the V gene TRBV28, with TRBD1 as a possible D gene (5 bases). The CDR3 runs to 16 residues. CDR1 is MDHEN, CDR2 SYDVKM, per germline. Deletions cut 4 bases from V and 4 bases from J, with 18 bases between. CDR3 sequence (DNA): TGTGCCAGCAGTTGGACACACGTCGATCGTTCAGATACGCAGTATTTT. Its translation: CASSWTHVDRSDTQYF. Combining the CDR3 with reference TRBV28 and TRBJ2-3 gives the whole variable domain DVKVTQSSRYLVKRTGEKVFLECVQDMDHENMFWYRQDPGLGLRLIYFSYDVKMKEKGDIPEGYSVSREKKERFSLILESASTNQTSMYLCASSWTHVDRSDTQYFGPGTRLTVL.

The J gene is TRBJ2-1, the V gene TRBV29-1; 13 positions agree with TRBD2. From germline, CDR1 is SQVTM and CDR2 ANQGSEA. CDR3 length: 16 residues. The V gene end was trimmed by 3 bases and the J gene end by 4 bases; junction bases not matched to a gene: 6. The CDR3 spells CSVEGGLAGSYNEQFF. CDR3 sequence (DNA): TGCAGCGTTGAGGGGGGACTAGCGGGGAGTTACAATGAGCAGTTCTTC.

V is TRBV30 and J is TRBJ1-5, with D tentatively TRBD1 (5 bases). The CDR3 sequence is 13 residues long. The ends were cut back, 2 bases at V and 5 bases at J, with 10 bases in the middle. Germline-derived CDR1 and CDR2 are GTSNPN and SVGIG (reference sequence). CDR3 sequence: CAWSPDSDQPQHF. The CDR3 DNA follows: TGTGCCTGGAGTCCCGACAGCGATCAGCCCCAGCATTTT.

The chain uses TRBV2 and TRBJ2-1, with D unresolved. The CDR3 sequence is 16 residues long. Trimming removed 4 bases from V and 1 base from J, with 14 bases in between. Looked up from germline, CDR1 is SNHLY and CDR2 is FYNNEI. CDR3 amino acids: CASSGHGEESYNEQFF. As DNA, the CDR3 is TGTGCCAGCAGTGGACACGGCGAAGAGTCCTACAATGAGCAGTTCTTC.

The chain recombines TRBV28 with TRBJ2-7; D call uncertain. Trimming removed 5 bases at V and 7 bases at J, with 6 bases between. The germline V gene encodes CDR1 MDHEN and CDR2 SYDVKM. The CDR3 length is 10 residues. DNA for the CDR3: TGTGCCAGCAGTACCCTGGAGCAGTACTTC. As protein: CASSTLEQYF.

The V gene is TRBV27, the J gene TRBJ2-3; 8 positions agree with TRBD2. Germline CDR1 is MNHEY and CDR2 is SMNVEV (reference sequence). The CDR3 loop spans 16 amino acids. V shed 3 bases, J shed 2 bases, and the junction held 7 bases outside the gene matches. As DNA, the CDR3 is TGTGCCAGCAGTTTCGGAGGCGGGGGGACCACAGATACGCAGTATTTT. It encodes CASSFGGGGTTDTQYF.